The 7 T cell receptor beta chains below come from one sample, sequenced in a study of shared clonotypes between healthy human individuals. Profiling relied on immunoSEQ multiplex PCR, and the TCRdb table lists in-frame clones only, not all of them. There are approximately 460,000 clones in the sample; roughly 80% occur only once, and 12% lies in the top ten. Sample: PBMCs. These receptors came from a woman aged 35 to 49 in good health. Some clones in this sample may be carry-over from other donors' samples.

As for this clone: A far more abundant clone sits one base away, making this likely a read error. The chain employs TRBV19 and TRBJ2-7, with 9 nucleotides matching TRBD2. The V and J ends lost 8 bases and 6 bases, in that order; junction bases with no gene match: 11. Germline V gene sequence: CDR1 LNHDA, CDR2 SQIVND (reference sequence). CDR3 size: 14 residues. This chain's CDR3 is CASGTPGLAAEQYF. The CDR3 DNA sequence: TGTGCCAGTGGTACCCCGGGACTAGCAGCCGAGCAGTACTTC.

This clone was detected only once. The CDR3 protein is CSVEVAGVLYF. The DNA of the CDR3 is TGCAGCGTTGAAGTTGCGGGAGTCTTGTATTTT. This chain connects TRBV29-1 to TRBJ2-3, with 7 bases fitting TRBD2. Germline V gene lookup returns CDR1 SQVTM and CDR2 ANQGSEA. Trimming at V came to 1 base and at J to 14 bases, leaving 6 bases not matched to a gene. CDR3 length equals 11 residues.

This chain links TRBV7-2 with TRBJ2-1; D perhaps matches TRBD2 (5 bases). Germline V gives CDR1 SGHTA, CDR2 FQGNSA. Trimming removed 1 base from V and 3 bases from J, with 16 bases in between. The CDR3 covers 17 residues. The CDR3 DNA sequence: TGTGCCAGCAGCTTAGACGTCGTTGTTCGGGGCTACAATGAGCAGTTCTTC. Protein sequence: CASSLDVVVRGYNEQFF.

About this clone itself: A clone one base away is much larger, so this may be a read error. The CDR3 DNA reads as TGTGCCAGCAGCCCTCAGATAGGAGGGGGACAAGAGACCCAGTACTTC. This encodes CASSPQIGGGQETQYF. The genes are TRBV7-3 and TRBJ2-5; D may match TRBD1 or TRBD2 (6 bases each). The CDR3 runs 16 residues. Trimming pared 5 bases from V and 2 bases from J, leaving 18 bases between. CDR1 is SGHTA and CDR2 is FQGTGA in the germline V gene.

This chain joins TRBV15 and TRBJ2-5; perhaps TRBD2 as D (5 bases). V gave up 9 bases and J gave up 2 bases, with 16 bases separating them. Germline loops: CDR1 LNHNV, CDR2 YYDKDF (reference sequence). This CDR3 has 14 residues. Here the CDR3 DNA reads TGTGCCACTGGCAGGACCGGGGATCAAGAGACCCAGTACTTC. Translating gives CATGRTGDQETQYF.

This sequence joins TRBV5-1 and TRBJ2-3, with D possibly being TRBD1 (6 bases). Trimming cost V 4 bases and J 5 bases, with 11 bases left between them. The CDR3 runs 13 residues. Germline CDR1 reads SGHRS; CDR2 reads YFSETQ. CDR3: CASSIQGLDTQYF. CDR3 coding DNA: TGCGCCAGCAGCATACAGGGATTAGATACGCAGTATTTT.

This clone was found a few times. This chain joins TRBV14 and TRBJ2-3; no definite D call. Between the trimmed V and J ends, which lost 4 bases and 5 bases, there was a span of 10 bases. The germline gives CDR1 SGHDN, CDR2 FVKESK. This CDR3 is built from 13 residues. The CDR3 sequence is CASSLRSKDTQYF. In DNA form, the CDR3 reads TGTGCCAGCAGCCTTCGCTCGAAAGATACGCAGTATTTT.